These 14 T cell receptor beta chains came from one sample sequenced in a study of T cell responses to AZD1222 COVID-19 vaccine. The assay was immunoSEQ multiplex PCR, and TCRdb's table has in-frame clones only and misses some. The data show more than 95,000 clones, about 90% seen once. The sample in question was peripheral blood, obtained on day 0 of AZD1222 vaccination. All receptors derive from an adult in good health.

The chain employs TRBV15 and TRBJ2-7; no clear D gene. The CDR3 is made up of 13 amino acids. Trimming removed 3 bases at V and 2 bases at J, with 8 bases between. Germline V CDR1 and CDR2: LNHNV, YYDKDF (reference sequence). Here the CDR3 reads CATSSNMAYEQYF. The CDR3 nucleotides read TGTGCCACCAGCAGTAATATGGCCTACGAGCAGTACTTC.

The chain links TRBV10-3 to TRBJ2-7, with D possibly TRBD2 on 6 matching bases. V was pared by 8 bases and J by 0 bases, with 11 bases between. The CDR3 contains 13 residues. Per the germline V gene, CDR1 is ENHRY and CDR2 is SYGVKD. CDR3 residues: CAIGTPSSYEQYF. CDR3 DNA: TGTGCCATCGGGACTCCCAGCTCCTACGAGCAGTACTTC.

V usage is TRBV5-6 and J usage is TRBJ1-5, with 9 bases that match TRBD1. The CDR3 covers 15 residues. V was pared by 5 bases and J by 1 base, with 4 bases of the junction left unmatched. CDR1 is SGHDT, CDR2 YYEEEE, per germline. CDR3 loop: CASSYGTGSNQPQHF. DNA of the CDR3: TGTGCCAGCAGTTACGGGACAGGGAGCAATCAGCCCCAGCATTTT.

The chain has TRBV29-1 and TRBJ2-7; maybe TRBD2 (5 bases). The length of the CDR3 is 11 residues. Germline values: CDR1 SQVTM, CDR2 ANQGSEA. V lost 6 bases and J 4 bases, leaving 10 bases between the germline ends. Here the CDR3 reads CSVAGLYEQYF. CDR3 nucleotides: TGCAGCGTGGCTGGACTTTACGAGCAGTACTTC.

The CDR3 coding sequence is TGTGCCACCAGTGATTCCCGGACAGGGGCCGGGACCCAGTACTTC. Its translation is CATSDSRTGAGTQYF. The genes are TRBV24-1 and TRBJ2-5; TRBD1 matches 9 bases. The CDR3 loop spans 15 amino acids. After removal of 2 bases from V and 7 bases from J, the junction contained 7 bases not matched to a gene. The V gene's germline CDR1 is KGHDR and CDR2 SFDVKD.

The V and J genes are TRBV6-5 and TRBJ1-5; D is unclear. The ends were cut back, 6 bases at V and 5 bases at J, with 11 bases in the middle. The CDR3 is made up of 13 amino acids. Germline loops: CDR1 MNHEY, CDR2 SVGAGI. The CDR3 nucleotides read TGTGCCAGCAGCGTACAGCGAGATCAGCCCCAGCATTTT. As protein: CASSVQRDQPQHF.

The rearrangement links TRBV28 to TRBJ1-2, with no clear D. V was shortened by 7 bases and J by 7 bases, with 13 bases between the two germline ends. The germline V gene has CDR1 MDHEN and CDR2 SYDVKM. The CDR3 consists of 12 residues. The CDR3 DNA follows: TGTGCCAGCACAATGGTGGGAGGTGGCTACACCTTC. Its translation: CASTMVGGGYTF.

This sequence joins TRBV3-1 (or the pseudogene TRBV3-2) and TRBJ1-3, with D possibly TRBD1 on 6 matching bases. In germline, CDR1 is LGHDT, CDR2 YNNKEL (reference sequence). The CDR3 loop spans 18 amino acids. V dropped 4 bases and J dropped 6 bases, with 25 bases sitting between them. The CDR3 region is CASSRLWGPDSGANTIYF. The CDR3, as DNA: TGTGCCAGCAGCCGGTTGTGGGGACCGGACTCAGGGGCAAACACCATATATTTT.

The chain has TRBV9 and TRBJ1-1; TRBD1 is a possible D gene (5 bases). There are 15 residues in the CDR3. Germline CDR1 reads SGDLS; CDR2 reads YYNGEE. V was shortened by 4 bases and J by 8 bases, with 21 bases between the two germline ends. The CDR3 sequence is CASSPGTQVSLEAFF. The CDR3 coding sequence is TGTGCCAGCAGCCCCGGGACTCAGGTGTCTTTGGAAGCTTTCTTT. The full variable domain, rest sourced from reference TRBV9 and TRBJ1-1, is DSGVTQTPKHLITATGQRVTLRCSPRSGDLSVYWYQQSLDQGLQFLIQYYNGEERAKGNILERFSAQQFPDLHSELNLSSLELGDSALYFCASSPGTQVSLEAFFGQGTRLTVV.

V and J are TRBV6-5 and TRBJ1-3, with D perhaps TRBD1 (5 bases). V lost 5 bases and J lost 0, with 11 bases in between. CDR3 size: 15 residues. Germline V gives CDR1 MNHEY, CDR2 SVGAGI. The CDR3 bases are TGTGCCAGCAGTCTGGACGGGACCTCTGGAAACACCATATATTTT. It specifies CASSLDGTSGNTIYF.

The chain links TRBV7-9 to TRBJ1-6; D gene unclear. Germline loops: CDR1 SEHNR, CDR2 FQNEAQ (reference sequence). V was shortened by 7 bases and J by 7 bases, with 11 bases between the two germline ends. The CDR3 has 13 residues. The CDR3 DNA is TGTGCCAGCACTCCATCGGCGAATTCACCCCTCCACTTT. Amino acids: CASTPSANSPLHF.

This chain joins TRBV6-1 and TRBJ2-3, with D possibly being TRBD1 (6 bases). The germline gives CDR1 MNHNS, CDR2 SASEGT. The CDR3 extends over 15 amino acids. Trimming cost V 2 bases and J 7 bases, with 16 bases left between them. The CDR3: CASSESPGRGYTQYF. CDR3 DNA sequence: TGTGCCAGCAGTGAATCCCCCGGCAGGGGTTATACGCAGTATTTT.

This sequence joins TRBV9 and TRBJ1-2, with 8 bases matching TRBD1. V was clipped by 4 bases and J by 7 bases; unmatched bases: 6. Per germline, CDR1 SGDLS and CDR2 YYNGEE. This CDR3 is built from 13 residues. The CDR3 DNA sequence: TGTGCCAGCAGCTTGCGACAGGGGACTGGCTACACCTTC. It translates to CASSLRQGTGYTF.

The V call is TRBV7-9, the J call TRBJ1-6, with a weak D call TRBD1 (6 bases). Germline V gene sequence: CDR1 SEHNR, CDR2 FQNEAQ (reference sequence). This CDR3 is built from 15 residues. Trimming left V 5 bases short and J 10 bases short, with 18 bases between. The CDR3 spells CASSEDRGADSPLHF. The CDR3 DNA is TGTGCCAGCAGCGAAGATCGGGGGGCGGACTCACCCCTCCACTTT.